The clone carrying this TCR beta chain was seen many times. What it binds is unknown. RNA transcripts were the template for amplifying TCR beta CDR3 regions. When the TCR CDR3 underwent first-round RT-PCR, the HTBI primer set was used. Each CDR3 protein is one row after TCRdb ran MiXCR on the multiplex PCR reads. The top ten hold 11% of the sample, which has around 520,000 distinct CDR3 sequences, roughly 24% seen once. The sample originates from a study of T cells in Graves' hyperthyroidism and ophthalmopathy. Broader study findings: Separation of ophthalmopathy from stable hyperthyroidism was achieved by a 13 V-J model. Also found in blood were most expanded thyroid clonotypes above 0.001.

Germline loops: CDR1 MNHEY, CDR2 SVGAGI. This CDR3 is built from 15 residues. Trimming cost V 2 bases and J 3 bases, with 13 bases left between them. Patients affected by ophthalmopathy presented a Clinical Activity Score of at least 3, a NOSPECS grade of at least 4, and disease duration below 3 months. Every diagnosis used clinical symptoms, serum thyroxine and TRAb, thyroid ultrasound and orbital computed tomography. Sequencing used blood. The chain carries TRBV6-5 and TRBJ1-2; possible D gene TRBD1, 6 bases. The receptor comes from a woman aged 25 to 45 with Graves' ophthalmopathy. CDR3 sequence: CASSYGQAGDYGYTF. The CDR3, as DNA: TGTGCCAGCAGTTACGGCCAGGCAGGGGACTATGGCTACACCTTC.